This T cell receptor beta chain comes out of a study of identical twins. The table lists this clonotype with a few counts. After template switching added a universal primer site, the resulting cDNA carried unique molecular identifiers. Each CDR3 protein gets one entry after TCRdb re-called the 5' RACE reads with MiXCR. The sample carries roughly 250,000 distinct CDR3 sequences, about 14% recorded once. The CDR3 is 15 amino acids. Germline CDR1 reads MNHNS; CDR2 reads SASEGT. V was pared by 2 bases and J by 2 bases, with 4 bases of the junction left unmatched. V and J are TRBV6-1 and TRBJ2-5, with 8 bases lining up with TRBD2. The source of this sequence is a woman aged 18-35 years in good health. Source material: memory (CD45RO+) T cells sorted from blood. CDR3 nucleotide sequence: TGTGCCAGCAGTGAAAGGCCTAGCGGGCAAGAGACCCAGTACTTC. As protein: CASSERPSGQETQYF.